This T cell receptor (beta chain) is drawn from a study of blood T cell repertoires in COVID-19. Background on the study: T cells, B-cell-depleted T cells, or PBMCs supplied cDNA or gDNA.

Per the germline V gene, CDR1 is LNHDA and CDR2 is SQIVND (reference sequence). The V gene lost 4 bases and the J gene lost 0 bases, with 13 bases spanning the gap. CDR3 length: 16 residues. Under the authors' procedure: Amplifying reference gene primers gave estimates of nucleated cell counts. Profiled with immunoSEQ multiplex PCR; TCRdb holds only in-frame clones, not every one. V, J and clone size derive from that table, while D and trimming were established from the DNA sequence. Counted here are over 150,000 clones, about four fifths occurring once; the ten biggest clones make up 10%. The V gene is TRBV19, the J gene TRBJ1-5; no reliable D call. The sample was peripheral blood. The receptor was derived from a woman of 80 years or more with active or convalescent COVID-19. CDR3 sequence (DNA): TGTGCCAGTAGTAGTTCGGGAGGAAGTAGCAATCAGCCCCAGCATTTT. Translation: CASSSSGGSSNQPQHF.